Ten or more counts support the clone carrying this TCR beta chain. The data are from a study of CD8 T cells in ankylosing spondylitis. TCRdb called the 5' RACE reads again in MiXCR, with one record for every CDR3 protein. The table has some 200,000 distinct CDR3 sequences, 10% to 15% seen once. The CDR3 extends over 18 amino acids. V lost 8 bases, J lost 0 bases, and 14 bases stayed unmatched. The V gene's germline CDR1 is MNHNS and CDR2 SASEGT. This chain joins TRBV6-1 and TRBJ2-3; 10 nucleotides align to TRBD2. The specimen sequenced was blood, either unsorted or a sorted T cell fraction (not recorded which). The source is a male donor with ankylosing spondylitis or in good health (not recorded which). The CDR3 DNA reads as TGTGCCAGCTCCCGCACTAGCGGGGAGGCAACTAGCACAGATACGCAGTATTTT. It yields the protein CASSRTSGEATSTDTQYF.